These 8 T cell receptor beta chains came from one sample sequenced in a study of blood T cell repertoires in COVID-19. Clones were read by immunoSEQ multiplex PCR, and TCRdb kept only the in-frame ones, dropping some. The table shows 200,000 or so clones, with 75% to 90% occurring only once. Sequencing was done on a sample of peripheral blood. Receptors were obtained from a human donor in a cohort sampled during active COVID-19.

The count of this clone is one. CDR3 nucleotides: TGTGCCAGCAGCCCCCGCCCCGACAGGGACTCTGGAAACACCATATATTTT. It encodes CASSPRPDRDSGNTIYF. The genes are TRBV5-5 and TRBJ1-3; TRBD1 agrees at 7 bases. The CDR3 length is 17 residues. The J segment lost 0 bases and the V segment lost 4 bases, leaving 10 bases of the junction unmatched. In germline, CDR1 is SGHKS, CDR2 YYEKEE (reference sequence).

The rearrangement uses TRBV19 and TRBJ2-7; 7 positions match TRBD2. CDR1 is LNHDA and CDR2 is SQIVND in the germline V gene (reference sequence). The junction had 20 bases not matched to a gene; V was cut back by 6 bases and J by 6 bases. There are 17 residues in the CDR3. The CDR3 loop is CASSNLLLASGPFEQYF. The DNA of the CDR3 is TGTGCCAGTAGCAATCTCCTTCTGGCTAGCGGTCCATTCGAGCAGTACTTC. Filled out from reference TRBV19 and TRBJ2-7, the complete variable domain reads DGGITQSPKYLFRKEGQNVTLSCEQNLNHDAMYWYRQDPGQGLRLIYYSQIVNDFQKGDIAEGYSVSREKKESFPLTVTSAQKNPTAFYLCASSNLLLASGPFEQYFGPGTRLTVT.

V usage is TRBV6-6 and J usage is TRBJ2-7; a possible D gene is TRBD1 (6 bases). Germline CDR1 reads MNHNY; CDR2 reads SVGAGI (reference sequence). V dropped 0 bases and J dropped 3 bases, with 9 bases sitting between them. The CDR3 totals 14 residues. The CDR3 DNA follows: TGTGCCAGCAGTTACTCCATAGGGGGCTACGAGCAGTACTTC. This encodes CASSYSIGGYEQYF.

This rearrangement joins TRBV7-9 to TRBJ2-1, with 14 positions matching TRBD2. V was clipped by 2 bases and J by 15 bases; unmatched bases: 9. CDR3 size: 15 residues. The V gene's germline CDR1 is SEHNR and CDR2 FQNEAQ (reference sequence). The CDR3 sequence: CASSLQGLAGGGGFF. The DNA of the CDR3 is TGTGCCAGCAGCTTACAAGGACTAGCGGGAGGAGGTGGGTTCTTC. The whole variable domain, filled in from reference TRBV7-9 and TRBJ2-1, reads DTGVSQNPRHKITKRGQNVTFRCDPISEHNRLYWYRQTLGQGPEFLTYFQNEAQLEKSRLLSDRFSAERPKGSFSTLEIQRTEQGDSAMYLCASSLQGLAGGGGFFGPGTRLTVL.

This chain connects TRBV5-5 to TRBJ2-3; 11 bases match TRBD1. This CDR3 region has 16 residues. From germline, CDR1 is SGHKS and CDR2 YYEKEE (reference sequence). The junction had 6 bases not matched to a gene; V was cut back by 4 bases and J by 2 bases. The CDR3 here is CASSGGQGAFTDTQYF. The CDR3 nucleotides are TGTGCCAGCAGCGGAGGACAGGGGGCTTTCACAGATACGCAGTATTTT.

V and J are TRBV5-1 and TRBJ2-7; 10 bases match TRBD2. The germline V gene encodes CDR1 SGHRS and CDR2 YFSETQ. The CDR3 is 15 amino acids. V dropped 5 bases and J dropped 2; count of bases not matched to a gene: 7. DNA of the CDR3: TGCGCCAGCAGGGACGCTAGCGGGGGACCCTACGAGCAGTACTTC. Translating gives CASRDASGGPYEQYF.

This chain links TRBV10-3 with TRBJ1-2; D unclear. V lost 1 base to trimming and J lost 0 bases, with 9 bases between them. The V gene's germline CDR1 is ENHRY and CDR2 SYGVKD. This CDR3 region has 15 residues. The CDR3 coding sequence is TGTGCCATCAGTGAGTGGGCAGCCACTAACTATGGCTACACCTTC. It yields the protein CAISEWAATNYGYTF.

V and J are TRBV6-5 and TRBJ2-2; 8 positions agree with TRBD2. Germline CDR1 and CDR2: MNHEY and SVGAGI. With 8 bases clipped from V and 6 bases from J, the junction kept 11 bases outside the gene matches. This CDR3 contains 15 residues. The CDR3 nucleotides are TGTGCCAGCCGGGGGAGCGGGAGAGTTGCCGGGGAGCTGTTTTTT. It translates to CASRGSGRVAGELFF.